These 22 T cell receptor beta chains share one sample of origin, sequenced in a study of blood T cell repertoires in COVID-19. Some clones are missing from TCRdb's copy, which holds only in-frame ones; the method was immunoSEQ multiplex PCR. In the table there are 150,000 to 200,000 clones, around nine tenths of which are singletons. The sample consisted of peripheral blood. The receptors come from a woman aged 18-29 years who had recovered from COVID-19.

This clone was picked up one time. This chain uses TRBV19 with TRBJ2-2; no definite D call. V dropped 11 bases and J dropped 3 bases, with 10 bases sitting between them. The CDR3 length is 12 residues. Germline CDR1 LNHDA, CDR2 SQIVND (reference sequence). CDR3 sequence: CASIHDTGELFF. The CDR3 DNA sequence: TGTGCCTCAATACACGACACCGGGGAGCTGTTTTTT.

The chain combines TRBV7-8 with TRBJ1-2; 11 positions agree with TRBD1. With 1 base clipped from V and 3 bases from J, the junction kept 13 bases outside the gene matches. Germline V lookup: CDR1 SGHVS, CDR2 FQNEAQ. The CDR3 consists of 19 residues. DNA for the CDR3: TGTGCCAGCAGCTTAGTGGGCCGAGGACAGGGGGCGAGGGACTATGGCTACACCTTC. It specifies CASSLVGRGQGARDYGYTF. Together with reference TRBV7-8 and TRBJ1-2, the CDR3 gives the full variable domain: GAGVSQSPRYKVAKRGQDVALRCDPISGHVSLFWYQQALGQGPEFLTYFQNEAQLDKSGLPSDRFFAERPEGSVSTLKIQRTQQEDSAVYLCASSLVGRGQGARDYGYTFGSGTRLTVV.

The chain is built from TRBV9 and TRBJ1-2, with 8 nucleotides matching TRBD1. J was trimmed by 3 bases and V by 4 bases; bases with no gene match: 11. Germline CDR1 SGDLS, CDR2 YYNGEE. The length of the CDR3 is 16 residues. The CDR3 spells CASSSRPGGYHYGYTF. DNA for the CDR3: TGTGCCAGCAGCTCGCGCCCAGGGGGCTACCACTATGGCTACACCTTC.

The V gene is TRBV11-2, the J gene TRBJ2-3; a possible D gene is TRBD1 (7 bases). This CDR3 is 16 amino acids long. Germline V CDR1 and CDR2: SGHAT, FQNNGV. V gave up 5 bases and J gave up 5 bases, with 20 bases separating them. CDR3 nucleotide sequence: TGTGCCAGCAGCCGGAGGGGAGGACAGGTGATAGATACGCAGTATTTT. Protein: CASSRRGGQVIDTQYF.

This chain joins TRBV4-2 and TRBJ2-1; TRBD2 matches 9 bases. This CDR3 is 18 amino acids long. Germline trimming cut 0 bases from V and 8 bases from J; bases unmatched to any gene: 14. CDR1 is LGHNA, CDR2 YNFKEQ, per germline. The CDR3 protein is CASSQDGLAGFIRDEQFF. The CDR3 region has the DNA TGTGCCAGCAGCCAAGATGGGCTAGCGGGATTTATTAGGGATGAGCAGTTCTTC.

The chain carries TRBV4-3 and TRBJ1-5; no clear D. The CDR3 loop spans 14 amino acids. The V end was cut by 1 base, the J end by 1 base, with 5 bases between. Germline loops: CDR1 LGHNA, CDR2 YSLEER. In DNA form, the CDR3 reads TGCGCCAGCAGCCAAGGGCTCAGCAATCAGCCCCAGCATTTT. Encoded protein: CASSQGLSNQPQHF.

The V gene is TRBV24-1, the J gene TRBJ2-2; 8 bases fit TRBD2. J gave up 4 bases and V 5 bases, and 2 bases lay outside the gene matches. CDR3 length: 14 residues. Looked up from germline, CDR1 is KGHDR and CDR2 is SFDVKD. In DNA, the CDR3 is TGTGCCACCAGTGTTGCGGGAGGCACCGGGGAGCTGTTTTTT. The encoded protein is CATSVAGGTGELFF.

The gene calls are TRBV6-2 or TRBV6-3 and TRBJ2-6; D call uncertain. The CDR3 is made up of 16 amino acids. Per the germline V gene, CDR1 is MNHEY and CDR2 is SVGEGT. The ends were cut back, 3 bases at V and 8 bases at J, with 17 bases in the middle. The CDR3, as DNA: TGTGCCAGCAGTTATACGGGTCTAAGTCGGACCAACGTCCTGACTTTC. This sequence encodes CASSYTGLSRTNVLTF.

The rearrangement uses TRBV11-1 and TRBJ1-2; 7 positions agree with TRBD1. The V gene's germline CDR1 is SGHAT and CDR2 FQDESV (reference sequence). The CDR3 covers 14 residues. V shed 5 bases and J 4 bases; nucleotides not matched to a gene: 7. CDR3 sequence: CASSRQQGSYGYTF. CDR3 sequence (DNA): TGTGCCAGCAGCCGTCAACAGGGGAGCTATGGCTACACCTTC.

This chain connects TRBV19 to TRBJ1-3, with TRBD1 matching 8 bases. The CDR3 loop spans 13 amino acids. Germline CDR1 is LNHDA and CDR2 is SQIVND (reference sequence). The V and J ends lost 3 bases and 8 bases, in that order; junction bases with no gene match: 3. The DNA of the CDR3 is TGTGCCAGTAGTATCGGACAGGGATACACCATATATTTT. Translation: CASSIGQGYTIYF.

This chain joins TRBV5-6 and TRBJ2-1; 9 bases map to TRBD1. CDR3 length: 14 amino acids. Losses at the gene ends were 3 bases for V and 8 bases for J; bases not matched to a gene: 6. Germline-derived CDR1 and CDR2 are SGHDT and YYEEEE. Here the CDR3 reads CASSSGQGGDEQFF. Written as DNA, the CDR3 is TGTGCCAGCAGCTCGGGACAGGGAGGCGATGAGCAGTTCTTC.

The chain couples TRBV5-5 to TRBJ2-4, with D uncertain. The CDR3 is 14 amino acids. Looked up from germline, CDR1 is SGHKS and CDR2 is YYEKEE (reference sequence). Trimming pared 4 bases from V and 7 bases from J, leaving 15 bases between. The CDR3 nucleotides are TGTGCCAGCAGCCCGGCACAGTTTAGTAACATTCAGTACTTC. It codes for CASSPAQFSNIQYF.

V usage is TRBV7-8 and J usage is TRBJ1-1; D gene unclear. CDR3 length: 16 residues. Trimming left V 0 bases short and J 0 bases short, with 11 bases between. Germline values: CDR1 SGHVS, CDR2 FQNEAQ. In nucleotides, the CDR3 is TGTGCCAGCAGCTTAGCGGCGGAGCTAATGAACACTGAAGCTTTCTTT. Translating gives CASSLAAELMNTEAFF. The entire variable domain, with the rest obtained from reference TRBV7-8 and TRBJ1-1, is as follows: GAGVSQSPRYKVAKRGQDVALRCDPISGHVSLFWYQQALGQGPEFLTYFQNEAQLDKSGLPSDRFFAERPEGSVSTLKIQRTQQEDSAVYLCASSLAAELMNTEAFFGQGTRLTVV.

This chain connects TRBV19 to TRBJ1-1; D might be TRBD1 (6 bases). V lost 8 bases, J lost 1 base, and 8 bases lay in between. In germline, CDR1 is LNHDA, CDR2 SQIVND (reference sequence). CDR3 length equals 12 residues. CDR3 sequence: CASGRGNTEAFF. In nucleotides, the CDR3 is TGTGCCAGTGGCAGGGGGAACACTGAAGCTTTCTTT. The full variable domain, its missing parts supplied by reference TRBV19 and TRBJ1-1, is DGGITQSPKYLFRKEGQNVTLSCEQNLNHDAMYWYRQDPGQGLRLIYYSQIVNDFQKGDIAEGYSVSREKKESFPLTVTSAQKNPTAFYLCASGRGNTEAFFGQGTRLTVV.

The chain employs TRBV2 and TRBJ1-5; a possible D gene is TRBD1 (5 bases). Germline V gene lookup returns CDR1 SNHLY and CDR2 FYNNEI. The CDR3 is made up of 12 amino acids. V shed 5 bases and J shed 10 bases, with 12 bases lying between them. The DNA of the CDR3 is TGTGCCAGCAGTCCGGACATCTTTCCCCAGCATTTT. It specifies CASSPDIFPQHF.

This sequence joins TRBV28 and TRBJ1-1; perhaps TRBD1 as D (5 bases). Germline-derived CDR1 and CDR2 are MDHEN and SYDVKM. The CDR3 spans 17 residues. Trimming removed 6 bases from V and 0 bases from J, with 20 bases in between. Here the CDR3 reads CASSYGVGQPMNTEAFF. The CDR3 bases are TGTGCCAGCAGCTATGGCGTGGGGCAGCCCATGAACACTGAAGCTTTCTTT. The full variable domain, its missing parts supplied by reference TRBV28 and TRBJ1-1, is DVKVTQSSRYLVKRTGEKVFLECVQDMDHENMFWYRQDPGLGLRLIYFSYDVKMKEKGDIPEGYSVSREKKERFSLILESASTNQTSMYLCASSYGVGQPMNTEAFFGQGTRLTVV.

This sequence joins TRBV3-1 (or the pseudogene TRBV3-2) and TRBJ1-1; 7 bases match TRBD1. This CDR3 is built from 14 residues. V shed 4 bases and J 2 bases; nucleotides not matched to a gene: 4. CDR1 and CDR2 from the germline V gene are LGHDT and YNNKEL (reference sequence). CDR3 bases: TGTGCCAGCAGCCGACAGGGAACCAACACTGAAGCTTTCTTT. It specifies CASSRQGTNTEAFF.

V is TRBV12-3 or TRBV12-4 and J is TRBJ2-3; D may be TRBD1 (5 bases). With 2 bases removed from V and 9 bases from J, the gap between germline ends came to 12 bases. The CDR3 runs 13 residues. In nucleotides, the CDR3 is TGTGCCAGCAGTTTACAGGGAAGGACAACGCAGTATTTT. Amino acids: CASSLQGRTTQYF.

The gene calls are TRBV2 and TRBJ2-1; D perhaps matches TRBD2 (5 bases). This CDR3 has 15 residues. CDR1 is SNHLY, CDR2 FYNNEI, per germline. V lost 5 bases and J 1 base, leaving 12 bases between the germline ends. CDR3 in amino acids: CASSPRTFSYNEQFF. Written as DNA, the CDR3 is TGTGCCAGCAGTCCCCGGACTTTTTCCTACAATGAGCAGTTCTTC. Variable domain in full (rest from reference TRBV2 and TRBJ2-1): EPEVTQTPSHQVTQMGQEVILRCVPISNHLYFYWYRQILGQKVEFLVSFYNNEISEKSEIFDDQFSVERPDGSNFTLKIRSTKLEDSAMYFCASSPRTFSYNEQFFGPGTRLTVL.

V and J are TRBV11-3 and TRBJ1-1; D gene ambiguous. The V gene's germline CDR1 is SGHNT and CDR2 YENEEA. The CDR3 loop spans 13 amino acids. Trimming stripped 4 bases from V and 3 bases from J, with 9 bases between. The CDR3 DNA follows: TGTGCCAGCAGCTCCTCGCAGGACACTGAAGCTTTCTTT. Its protein product is CASSSSQDTEAFF.

This clone appeared once. The chain uses TRBV18 and TRBJ1-1, with D perhaps matching TRBD1 (5 bases). The CDR3 spans 14 residues. The V gene's germline CDR1 is KGHSH and CDR2 LQKENI. V dropped 3 bases and J dropped 9 bases, with 17 bases sitting between them. The CDR3 DNA is TGTGCCAGCTCACCGCCGGGGGAGCCTATTCAAGCTTTCTTT. It codes for CASSPPGEPIQAFF.

The count of this clone is one. This chain joins TRBV5-1 and TRBJ2-4, with D tentatively TRBD1 (5 bases). CDR1 and CDR2 from the germline V gene are SGHRS and YFSETQ. The CDR3 sequence is 13 residues long. Deletions cut 5 bases from V and 0 bases from J, with 6 bases between. The CDR3 nucleotides read TGCGCCAGCAGTGGACAAGCCAAAAACATTCAGTACTTC. As protein: CASSGQAKNIQYF.